What follows are 15 T cell receptor beta chains derived from one specimen sequenced in a study of PD-1 blockade in mismatch repair-deficient tumors. This sample's time point: identical roughly ten-day culture without peptide (control). Their antigen targets remain unknown. Some clones are missing from TCRdb's copy, which holds only in-frame ones; the method was immunoSEQ multiplex PCR. Seen here are roughly 14,000 clones, approximately 84% observed once, and the top ten hold about 10%. The sequencing here drew on cells cultured in vitro, taken from a patient treated with pembrolizumab. Receptor source: an adult with mismatch repair-deficient cancer.

The rearrangement uses TRBV12-5 and TRBJ2-7, with 7 bases aligning to TRBD2. Germline V gene lookup returns CDR1 LGHNT and CDR2 FRNRAP. The CDR3 length is 16 residues. The trim removed 0 bases at V and 2 bases at J, leaving 7 bases unmatched. The CDR3 loop is CASGLVVVRGAYEQYF. The CDR3 nucleotides are TGTGCTAGTGGTTTGGTAGTCGTACGGGGGGCCTACGAGCAGTACTTC.

The chain employs TRBV2 and TRBJ1-4; D is undetermined. V was pared by 7 bases and J by 5 bases, with 14 bases between. The length of the CDR3 is 14 residues. Germline V gene lookup returns CDR1 SNHLY and CDR2 FYNNEI. The CDR3 sequence is CASNPTVINEKLFF. The CDR3 DNA is TGTGCCAGCAATCCGACGGTTATAAATGAAAAACTGTTTTTT.

The gene calls are TRBV5-1 and TRBJ2-3; D call uncertain. Germline V gene sequence: CDR1 SGHRS, CDR2 YFSETQ. Trimming took 4 bases from V and 4 from J, leaving 10 bases between them. The CDR3 totals 13 residues. The CDR3 loop is CASSPGQADTQYF. DNA for the CDR3: TGCGCCAGCAGCCCGGGTCAGGCAGATACGCAGTATTTT.

The chain recombines TRBV6-1 with TRBJ1-1; D is unclear. V was clipped by 7 bases and J by 1 base, with 13 bases between them. In germline, CDR1 is MNHNS, CDR2 SASEGT. The CDR3 totals 14 residues. CDR3 nucleotide sequence: TGTGCCAGCAACGATGAAGATGGGAACACTGAAGCTTTCTTT. This translates into CASNDEDGNTEAFF.

The gene calls are TRBV5-6 and TRBJ1-4; D perhaps matches TRBD1 (5 bases). Germline lookup yields CDR1 SGHDT and CDR2 YYEEEE. The CDR3 has 15 residues. Trimming took off 4 bases at V and 6 bases at J, with 16 bases between the two ends. The CDR3 DNA reads as TGTGCCAGCAGCAGCTTCAGGGAGTTCGATGAAAAACTGTTTTTT. This translates into CASSSFREFDEKLFF. Together with reference TRBV5-6 and TRBJ1-4, the CDR3 gives the full variable domain: DAGVTQSPTHLIKTRGQQVTLRCSPKSGHDTVSWYQQALGQGPQFIFQYYEEEERQRGNFPDRFSGHQFPNYSSELNVNALLLGDSALYLCASSSFREFDEKLFFGSGTQLSVL.

This sequence joins TRBV19 and TRBJ2-7; D is perhaps TRBD1 (6 bases). V lost 11 bases to trimming and J lost 3 bases, with 17 bases between them. The V gene's germline CDR1 is LNHDA and CDR2 SQIVND (reference sequence). The CDR3 is 13 residues long. The CDR3 loop reads CASQGPGFYEQYF. The CDR3 DNA reads as TGTGCCTCCCAGGGGCCAGGTTTCTACGAGCAGTACTTC.

The chain combines TRBV28 with TRBJ1-2; a weak D match, TRBD1 (5 bases). V lost 0 bases, J lost 3 bases, and 17 bases lay in between. The CDR3 has 17 amino acids. Germline V gives CDR1 MDHEN, CDR2 SYDVKM. CDR3 bases: TGTGCCAGCAGTTTATGGAGTGTCCAGGGAGAGGACTATGGCTACACCTTC. Translation gives CASSLWSVQGEDYGYTF.

This clone was observed a few times. The CDR3 loop reads CASSLEYWGAEAFF. In DNA form, the CDR3 reads TGTGCCAGCAGTTTAGAATATTGGGGTGCTGAAGCTTTCTTT. The chain combines TRBV28 with TRBJ1-1; no reliable D call. CDR3 length: 14 amino acids. CDR1 and CDR2 from the germline V gene are MDHEN and SYDVKM. Trimming took off 2 bases at V and 6 bases at J, with 13 bases between the two ends.

The chain uses TRBV27 and TRBJ2-7, with 9 bases fitting TRBD1. Germline lookup yields CDR1 MNHEY and CDR2 SMNVEV (reference sequence). V shed 5 bases, J shed 4 bases, and the junction held 12 bases outside the gene matches. CDR3 length equals 16 residues. The CDR3 here is CASSGQGMGVRYEQYF. For the CDR3, the DNA is TGTGCCAGCAGTGGACAGGGGATGGGTGTGAGATACGAGCAGTACTTC.

The V gene is TRBV6-5, the J gene TRBJ2-6; D call uncertain. The germline gives CDR1 MNHEY, CDR2 SVGAGI. Trimming cost V 4 bases and J 0 bases, with 10 bases left between them. CDR3 length: 16 amino acids. The CDR3 DNA sequence: TGTGCCAGCAGTTTTACACGGCTCTCTGGGGCCAACGTCCTGACTTTC. Protein product: CASSFTRLSGANVLTF.

The rearrangement links TRBV5-8 to TRBJ2-3; D possibly corresponds to TRBD1 (5 bases). The CDR3 loop spans 17 amino acids. CDR1 is SGHTS, CDR2 YDEGEE, per germline. The V and J ends lost 5 bases and 11 bases respectively, with 30 bases between them. DNA of the CDR3: TGTGCCAGCAGTCCCCCACAACAGGTTAACTTAAGGGGTGTGCAGTATTTT. The encoded protein is CASSPPQQVNLRGVQYF.

This chain connects TRBV28 to TRBJ2-5; 8 nucleotides agree with TRBD1. The V gene end was trimmed by 6 bases and the J gene end by 5 bases; junction bases not matched to a gene: 8. The CDR3 consists of 14 residues. From germline, CDR1 is MDHEN and CDR2 SYDVKM. The CDR3 here is CASRHDRGRETQYF. CDR3 DNA: TGTGCCAGCAGGCACGACAGGGGTAGGGAGACCCAGTACTTC.

This clone was picked up a small number of times. The chain couples TRBV9 to TRBJ1-3; 10 bases are shared with TRBD1. CDR1 SGDLS and CDR2 YYNGEE come from the germline V gene. The junction had 2 bases not matched to a gene; V was cut back by 1 base and J by 4 bases. There are 15 residues in the CDR3. CDR3 nucleotides: TGTGCCAGCAGCGTAAGGACAGGGGGAGGAAACACCATATATTTT. Protein sequence: CASSVRTGGGNTIYF.

On this clone: Other nucleotide sequences in the sample specify the same CDR3. V and J are TRBV7-9 and TRBJ2-5, with D perhaps matching TRBD2 (5 bases). The CDR3 spans 14 residues. Trimming stripped 5 bases from V and 0 bases from J, with 10 bases between. Germline-derived CDR1 and CDR2 are SEHNR and FQNEAQ (reference sequence). CDR3 DNA sequence: TGTGCCAGCAGCCGGGATACCAACCAAGAGACCCAGTACTTC. It translates to CASSRDTNQETQYF. The variable domain in full, completed from reference TRBV7-9 and TRBJ2-5, reads DTGVSQNPRHKITKRGQNVTFRCDPISEHNRLYWYRQTLGQGPEFLTYFQNEAQLEKSRLLSDRFSAERPKGSFSTLEIQRTEQGDSAMYLCASSRDTNQETQYFGPGTRLLVL.

This clone was seen just once. The chain links TRBV2 to TRBJ2-7; 14 nucleotides match TRBD2. This CDR3 is 15 amino acids long. Germline CDR1 SNHLY, CDR2 FYNNEI. V was clipped by 6 bases and J by 3 bases; unmatched bases: 4. The CDR3 sequence is CASSFGLAGGYEQYF. The CDR3 nucleotides read TGTGCCAGCAGCTTCGGACTAGCGGGGGGCTACGAGCAGTACTTC.